Listed below are T cell receptor beta chains from one sample, sequenced in a study of blood T cell repertoires in COVID-19. Profiled with immunoSEQ multiplex PCR; TCRdb holds only in-frame clones, not every one. The data show roughly 200,000 clones, roughly 84% seen once. Sequencing was done on a sample of PBMCs or T cells enriched from blood (not recorded which). Receptors originate from a woman aged 25 to 39 who had been exposed to COVID-19. The CDR3 runs from the conserved cysteine through the conserved F or W. Fields, in order: V gene, D gene, CDR3 length, J gene, clone size, CDR3 protein, CDR3 DNA. D genes are given only for firm matches. Not all rows give a size; the values are once, few, many and, for expanded clones, a class.

>TRBV7-9|TRBD1|15|TRBJ1-1|once
CASSPQGAGDTEAFF
TGTGCCAGCAGCCCTCAGGGGGCAGGGGACACTGAAGCTTTCTTT
>TRBV5-4|.|16|TRBJ2-3|.
CASSLRVGGVTDTQYF
TGTGCCAGCAGCTTGAGAGTGGGGGGTGTCACAGATACGCAGTATTTT
>TRBV5-4|.|16|TRBJ1-1|.
CASSYLDGLMNTEAFF
TGTGCCAGCAGCTACCTGGACGGACTCATGAACACTGAAGCTTTCTTT
>TRBV5-1|TRBD2|14|TRBJ2-1|.
CASSLEGSGIEQFF
TGCGCCAGCAGCTTGGAGGGTAGCGGGATTGAGCAGTTCTTC
>TRBV14|.|13|TRBJ2-2|.
CASSQTGTGELFF
TGTGCCAGCAGCCAAACCGGGACCGGGGAGCTGTTTTTT
>TRBV29-1|.|17|TRBJ2-1|.
CSVERLTGRSSYNEQFF
TGCAGCGTTGAAAGACTCACAGGACGGAGCTCCTACAATGAGCAGTTCTTC
>TRBV12-5|.|17|TRBJ2-3|.
CASGLPRGGGSTDTQYF
TGTGCTAGTGGTTTGCCACGAGGGGGGGGTAGCACAGATACGCAGTATTTT
>TRBV6-5|.|13|TRBJ1-3|.
CASKSGVPNTIYF
TGTGCCAGCAAATCAGGGGTTCCAAACACCATATATTTT
>TRBV11-2|TRBD1|15|TRBJ1-4|.
CASSPRDRVFGKLFF
TGTGCCAGCAGCCCCCGGGACAGGGTCTTCGGAAAACTGTTTTTT
>TRBV7-2|TRBD1|13|TRBJ2-7|.
CASSPKTGGEQYF
TGTGCCAGCAGCCCCAAGACAGGGGGCGAGCAGTACTTC
>TRBV6-6|TRBD1|17|TRBJ1-5|.
CASSQISGTGGRQPQHF
TGTGCCAGCAGTCAAATTTCCGGGACAGGGGGCCGACAGCCCCAGCATTTT
>TRBV9|.|15|TRBJ1-1|.
CASSVVLDSNTEAFF
TGTGCCAGCAGCGTAGTATTAGACAGTAACACTGAAGCTTTCTTT
>TRBV11-2|TRBD1|16|TRBJ2-5|.
CASSPWRGDSGGTQYF
TGTGCCAGCAGCCCCTGGCGTGGGGACAGTGGCGGGACCCAGTACTTC
>TRBV19|.|12|TRBJ1-2|.
CASNPRGYGYTF
TGTGCCAGTAACCCCAGGGGCTATGGCTACACCTTC
>TRBV6-5|.|15|TRBJ2-3|.
CASSYEGDGTDTQYF
TGTGCCAGCAGTTACGAAGGGGATGGGACAGATACGCAGTATTTT
>TRBV9|.|16|TRBJ2-3|.
CASSVRRRDGTDTQYF
TGTGCCAGCAGCGTAAGGCGGAGGGATGGCACAGATACGCAGTATTTT
>TRBV7-2|.|15|TRBJ1-4|once
CASSLGTALGGKLFF
TGTGCCAGCAGCCTTGGGACGGCGCTGGGGGGAAAACTGTTTTTT
>TRBV6-4|TRBD2|13|TRBJ2-2|few
CASSSGDTGELFF
TGTGCCAGCAGTAGCGGGGACACCGGGGAGCTGTTTTTT
>TRBV5-1|TRBD1|14|TRBJ2-5|few
CASSQDRGQETQYF
TGCGCCAGCAGCCAGGACAGGGGGCAAGAGACCCAGTACTTC
>TRBV6-4|TRBD1|15|TRBJ1-5|.
CGGGQNTPNNQPQHF
TGTGGAGGGGGACAGAATACTCCCAATAATCAGCCCCAGCATTTT
>TRBV10-3|.|13|TRBJ1-1|.
CAISDSRNTEAFF
TGTGCCATCAGCGACAGCCGTAACACTGAAGCTTTCTTT
>TRBV5-4|TRBD2|16|TRBJ2-3|.
CASRATSGVSTDTQYF
TGTGCCAGCAGAGCGACTAGCGGGGTTAGCACAGATACGCAGTATTTT
>TRBV4-1|.|15|TRBJ2-7|.
CASSQVPGRTYEQYF
TGCGCCAGCAGCCAAGTCCCAGGGCGTACCTACGAGCAGTACTTC
>TRBV12-5|.|16|TRBJ2-7|.
CASGNTGRGGAYEQYF
TGTGCTAGTGGTAATACGGGAAGGGGGGGAGCCTACGAGCAGTACTTC
>TRBV18|TRBD1|13|TRBJ1-1|.
CASSLDRDTEAFF
TGTGCCAGCTCACTAGACAGGGACACTGAAGCTTTCTTT
>TRBV28|TRBD1|18|TRBJ1-1|few
CASSSWTGTAGRTFQAFF
TGTGCCAGCAGCTCCTGGACAGGGACGGCGGGACGAACGTTTCAAGCTTTCTTT
>TRBV5-1|TRBD2|20|TRBJ2-1|once
CASSLLGGMVAGTPYNEQFF
TGCGCCAGCAGCTTGCTGGGGGGAATGGTAGCGGGGACCCCCTACAATGAGCAGTTCTTC
>TRBV2|.|14|TRBJ1-5|.
CASTGGNSNQPQHF
TGTGCCAGCACGGGGGGTAATAGCAATCAGCCCCAGCATTTT
>TRBV6-5|.|11|TRBJ2-7|.
CASSDRDEQYF
TGTGCCAGCAGCGACAGAGACGAGCAGTACTTC
>TRBV11-2|.|15|TRBJ2-7|few
CASSSPPDTRYEQYF
TGTGCCAGCAGCTCCCCCCCGGACACACGATACGAGCAGTACTTC
>TRBV11-2|TRBD1|16|TRBJ1-1|once
CASSLRQGAGDTEAFF
TGTGCCAGCAGCTTAAGACAGGGGGCAGGGGACACTGAAGCTTTCTTT
>TRBV7-3|TRBD1|13|TRBJ2-5|.
CASSPTGQETQYF
TGTGCCAGCAGCCCGACAGGGCAAGAGACCCAGTACTTC
>TRBV4-1|.|14|TRBJ1-6|.
CASSQTGANSPLHF
TGCGCCAGCAGCCAAACTGGAGCTAATTCACCCCTCCACTTT
>TRBV19|.|16|TRBJ2-7|.
CASSPFGQPTDYEQYF
TGTGCCAGTAGCCCTTTCGGACAGCCGACGGACTACGAGCAGTACTTC
>TRBV3-1/TRBV3-2|.|14|TRBJ2-1|once
CASTRGSSFDEQFF
TGTGCCAGCACTCGGGGATCTTCCTTCGATGAGCAGTTCTTC
>TRBV5-1|TRBD1|16|TRBJ1-3|.
CASSLTGQGTGNTIYF
TGCGCCAGCAGCTTGACGGGACAGGGGACTGGAAACACCATATATTTT
>TRBV15|TRBD1|15|TRBJ2-5|.
CATSPDRKLRETQYF
TGTGCCACAAGCCCGGACAGGAAACTACGAGAGACCCAGTACTTC
>TRBV4-3|.|15|TRBJ2-5|.
CASSQDFPGEETQYF
TGCGCCAGCAGCCAAGATTTTCCGGGGGAAGAGACCCAGTACTTC
>TRBV20-1|.|15|TRBJ2-1|.
CSASGAEWSYNEQFF
TGCAGTGCTAGTGGAGCGGAATGGTCCTACAATGAGCAGTTCTTC
>TRBV5-1|TRBD1|15|TRBJ2-1|once
CASSLVTGVYNEQFF
TGCGCCAGCAGCTTGGTAACAGGGGTATACAATGAGCAGTTCTTC
>TRBV6-2/TRBV6-3|.|13|TRBJ2-7|.
CASSYYRADEQYF
TGTGCCAGCAGTTACTACAGGGCCGATGAGCAGTACTTC
>TRBV7-2|TRBD2|15|TRBJ2-3|.
CASSSDRLATDTQYF
TGTGCCAGCAGCTCGGATCGACTAGCCACAGATACGCAGTATTTT
>TRBV29-1|TRBD2|14|TRBJ2-7|.
CSVGTSGGTYEQYF
TGCAGCGTTGGGACTAGCGGGGGCACCTACGAGCAGTACTTC
>TRBV5-6|.|14|TRBJ1-5|.
CASSLSLSNQPQHF
TGTGCCAGCAGCTTGTCCCTTAGCAATCAGCCCCAGCATTTT
>TRBV19|.|14|TRBJ2-4|.
CASTLDWGENIQYF
TGTGCCAGTACCTTAGACTGGGGGGAAAACATTCAGTACTTC
>TRBV10-3|TRBD1|14|TRBJ2-5|.
CAIRVGQGEETQYF
TGTGCCATCAGGGTCGGACAGGGAGAAGAGACCCAGTACTTC